This T cell receptor beta chain emerged from a study of CD8+ T cells in alopecia areata. About the study: Those treated were given oral tofacitinib at 5 to 10 mg twice daily. Study-level findings and limits: Scalp clonality dropped significantly under tofacitinib, as did expanded CD8+ top-100 clones. Alopecia totalis/universalis scalp especially showed more expanded CD8+ clones than normal scalp. In blood and scalp, many expanded lesional clones persisted during tofacitinib.

For this clone: Its matching antigen is unknown.

RNA, once extracted, was reverse transcribed into cDNA for use as the sequencing template. Clones were read by immunoSEQ multiplex PCR, and TCRdb kept only the in-frame ones, dropping some. The sample carries about 220,000 clones, more than 45% recorded once. V was trimmed by 3 bases and J by 4 bases, leaving 12 bases between them. This CDR3 has 14 residues. Germline CDR1 reads SEHNR; CDR2 reads FQNEAQ (reference sequence). As to treatment: oral pan-JAK inhibitor, 5-10 mg twice daily. The chain couples TRBV7-9 to TRBJ2-5; D may match TRBD1 or TRBD2 (5 bases each). The TCR comes from a human donor with alopecia areata. The specimen comprised CD4+ T cells sorted from blood, sampled at week 4, from a patient treated with tofacitinib. The CDR3 loop is CASSLVGGPETQYF. In DNA form, the CDR3 reads TGTGCCAGCAGCTTGGTTGGGGGTCCAGAGACCCAGTACTTC.